This T cell receptor beta chain emerged from a study of blood T cell repertoires in COVID-19 (dated by TCRdb to about 2020). With regard to the full study: The collaborator samples originated in the United States, Italy and Spain and spanned the acute and convalescent phases of COVID-19. The material from the prospective study consisted of cDNA or gDNA derived from T cells, B-cell-depleted T cells, or PBMCs. The dataset comprised deeply sampled blood TCRbeta repertoires from subjects exposed to, actively infected with, or recovered from COVID-19. The repertoires were released in a freely available public database intended as a resource for research on the immune response to SARS-CoV-2. Samples came from the ongoing ImmuneRACE study (first 160 participants) plus 1,254 subjects from 6 global collaborators. The sample metadata nearly always contained a de-identified subject ID, COVID-19 status, age in years and sex. Where HLA class I and class II types were available, the types were taken from metadata supplied by the sample provider, not from assay-based typing.

A note on this clone: Its antigen is unknown. Base qualities are not provided; no much larger clone lies one nucleotide away.

Study-wide findings and limitations: Clinical and demographic metadata were provided uncurated, with the amount varying by source and participant.

Each collaborating institution followed its own protocols to collect whole blood in K2EDTA tubes. For TCRbeta analysis, collaborators shipped samples as frozen whole blood, isolated PBMCs, or DNA extracted from either of those sample types. TCRbeta CDR3 regions were amplified from genomic DNA using the immunoSEQ Assay, a bias-controlled multiplex PCR. On the authors' methods: The number of nucleated cells in each sample was estimated from the amplification of reference gene primers within the assay. To quantify the absolute abundance of each unique TCRbeta CDR3 rearrangement, sequence reads were collapsed and filtered. For each sample, productive Simpson clonality was calculated as the square root of Simpson's diversity index across productive rearrangements. TCRdb retrieved this table from immuneACCESS and kept in-frame rearrangements only. Not all clones are present; in checked studies, unresolved V genes account for under half, and no reason is known for the remainder. The V and J calls and clone size were taken over from that table, and D and trimming were inferred from the DNA. This sample holds hundreds of thousands of clones; roughly 86% were observed only once. 1% to 1.5% of the sample belongs to the ten largest clones.

Including cysteine and phenylalanine, the CDR3 has 12 amino acids. Only the CDR3 DNA is retained, 36 bases long and in frame from the first base. V and J are truncated by 4 bases and 7 bases respectively, leaving an intervening sequence of 8 bases. In this chain, TRBV12-3 or TRBV12-4 is recombined with TRBJ1-5, with the D gene not clear enough to name. Sequencing was carried out using peripheral blood. The source is a man aged 70 or older with acute or convalescent COVID-19. The DNA sequence is TGTGCCAGCAGTTCCCTAAGCCAGCCCCAGCATTTT. The encoded protein is CASSSLSQPQHF.